This TCR beta chain is drawn from a study of cytomegalovirus exposure and HLA in healthy donors (dated by TCRdb to 2015 to 2018). Notes on the research overall: An earlier analysis of several hundred of the donors reported approximately 300 Gb of sequence data and around 110 million unique TCR beta sequences from some 180 million T cells. In a later genetic analysis, genome-wide SNP genotypes for about three fifths of the 666 donors were used, and that subset was treated as a discovery cohort. The study combined high-throughput TCR immunosequencing, statistical association of individual TCRs with disease status, and machine learning to predict cytomegalovirus infection status. HLA typing included class I and class II loci at four-digit resolution. Roughly five DR-DQ haplotypes were treated as single units for association and clustering because of strong linkage in the cohort. All discovery cohort repertoires had been generated using a single sequencing platform. Among the roughly 400 genotyped donors, approximately 81% belonged to the genetic ancestry cluster associated with self-reported Caucasian donors. The number of typed donors differed by locus: about 620-640 for A, B, C, DRB1 and DQB1; some 500 for DQA1; fewer than 610 for DPA1; and around 490 for DPB1. An earlier analysis of 587 of the donors used high-throughput TCR beta sequencing to judge whether each TCR beta V gene segment behaved as functional or pseudogenic. Among around 400 genotyped donors of the cohort, an average of around 220,000 unique TCR beta nucleotide sequences was sequenced per donor, of which 15% to 20% were non-productive. In addition to the first cohort of approximately 650 subjects, a separate validation cohort of 120 different subjects was used. A later analysis re-examined previously published TCR beta repertoires from more than 600 donors and added high-resolution HLA genotyping to investigate patterns of TCR occurrence. The study aimed to test whether cataloging public T cell receptors could reveal signatures of past pathogen exposure. Roughly 300 gigabases of sequencing data and approximately 93 million unique TCR sequences were included in an early release covering around 600 HLA-typed donors. Using immunosequencing, the study profiled T cell repertoires from some 670 subjects and related those repertoires to cytomegalovirus serostatus. Rather than drawing on any new phenotypic data, the later analysis identified candidate immune exposures from TCR beta sequences and the way those sequences occurred across donors. Alongside the repertoire data, information on donor age, sex, ethnicity and CMV serostatus was compiled.

The cohort comprised 666 healthy bone marrow donors. At the time of sampling, all cohort members were nominally healthy, though unrecorded immune exposures were likely present. The donor tested CMV seronegative, placing the donor among the approximately 360 seronegative members of the cohort. Every donor gave a peripheral blood sample, and the peripheral blood mononuclear cells from that sample were used for TCR beta sequencing. Genomic DNA extraction from the blood cell samples was performed with the Qiagen DNeasy Blood Extraction Kit. Comment on this clone: Its target antigen remains unknown. There are no base qualities to consult, and no much larger clone falls within one base.

Study-wide conclusions, independent of this receptor: It was suggested by the authors that the approach could potentially be generalized to other disease states and immunological phenotypes. At a false discovery rate of 0.05, a later analysis linked about 16,000 TCR beta sequences to specific HLA alleles. An earlier analysis of around 540 of the donors showed that most TCR beta V segments appeared in productive rearrangements either about 87% or about 30% of the time, which broadly matched IMGT annotations. An association between a missense DCLRE1C variant and V-gene and J-gene trimming of TCR beta chains was found in a later genetic analysis and replicated in an independent cohort. Three of the identified cytomegalovirus-associated TCR beta chains were confirmed in vitro to be specific for cytomegalovirus antigens. This cohort had only TCR beta chains sequenced, and the lack of alpha or paired-chain data limited which features could be detected. Because counts were too low, approximately 15 rarely observed V segments, including chromosome 9 orphons, were excluded from the earlier analysis of roughly 580 of the donors. Assigning TCR associations to individual alleles was difficult when HLA alleles, especially DR and DQ, strongly co-occurred. The presence/absence analyses assumed that sequencing depth was roughly uniform across donors, and that assumption may not be true. The 87-base-pair reads could not distinguish some IMGT-functional V segments, including TRBV6-2 and TRBV6-3, so those segments were excluded. While some public TCRs were present in many individuals, most TCR sequences turned up only very rarely across donors. A later genetic analysis reported fewer N-insertions in productive TCRs among donors in an Asian-associated ancestry cluster than the roughly 720-donor mean. In the study, approximately 160 TCR beta chains were listed as associated with cytomegalovirus. The only immune exposure information available for the cohort was CMV serostatus. A cluster of highly shared sequence variants was judged likely to be a technical artifact of the sequencing pipeline. In a later analysis, most CMV-associated TCR beta chains were found to appear HLA-restricted, with HLA associations seemingly driven largely by CMV exposure. In a later analysis, several top co-occurrence clusters were reported to appear linked to parvovirus B19, influenza, CMV and Epstein-Barr virus. A further reported finding was that TCR beta sequences accurately predicted the HLA-A and HLA-B alleles for most subjects in the first cohort. Linkage disequilibrium might explain the correlated functional status among segregating V segments, but an unknown experimental factor could not be ruled out. The classifier was reported to diagnose cytomegalovirus status with high specificity and sensitivity in both the original and validation cohorts. Because HLA typing was unavailable for some donors at each locus, only the typed subset was used in association tests. In a later analysis, the rate of TCR association differed among HLA loci, with DRB1 alleles having the most associated TCRs and HLA-C alleles having the fewest. In a later analysis, HLA-associated TCR beta chains were found to be more clonally expanded and to have lower generation probabilities than equally common non-associated chains.

The library was prepared using the immunoSEQ multiplex PCR assay. A mixture of 60 forward primers for TCR Vbeta segments and 13 reverse primers for TCR Jbeta segments was used in the multiplex PCR. The CDR3 region of rearranged TCR beta genes was amplified from genomic DNA with a multiplex PCR assay. Amplified TCR beta libraries were sequenced as 87-base-pair reads on the Illumina HiSeq System. The paper's data handling went like this. Across the 500 to 750 repertoires, a later analysis counted tens of millions of unique TCR beta chains, some 11 million of which were shared by at least two donors. Raw reads were error-corrected and collapsed into unique sequences by a nearest-neighbor algorithm in which closely related sequences were merged to remove PCR and sequencing errors. V, D and J gene segments were assigned by aligning CDR3 sequences to IMGT reference sequences. For a sequence to be retained, at least a six-nucleotide match to both a V gene segment and a J gene segment was required. A rearrangement was called productive if the CDR3 had no stop codons and remained in frame with V and J, and every other rearrangement was called non-productive. Following IMGT convention, CDR3 was defined as the stretch from the second conserved V-encoded cysteine up to the conserved J-encoded phenylalanine. The earlier analysis of about 610 of the donors excluded any sequence lacking an unambiguous match to a single V gene segment. In an earlier analysis of several hundred of the donors, V segments were called functional above 56.7% productive rearrangements and were called segregating when the between-donor standard deviation exceeded 5%. To diagnose cytomegalovirus status from the catalog of TCR beta chain sequences, a statistical classification framework was built. V and J gene assignment, in a later analysis, came from comparing TCR nucleotide sequences with IMGT/GENE-DB human TR gene sequences. Using the TCRdist pipeline, a later analysis assigned CDR3 sequences along with most-parsimonious VDJ recombination scenarios. In a later analysis, each TCR beta chain was defined by its CDR3 amino acid sequence together with its V-gene family, and reads without a unique V-gene family were excluded. In a later analysis, approximately 640 highly shared, low-generation-probability nucleotide sequences were removed to address suspected cross-contamination and a sequencing artifact. In a later analysis, a clonal expansion index for each public chain was calculated from normalized within-repertoire ranks of inferred template counts. In a later analysis, generation probabilities were computed using a VDJ recombination model fitted to out-of-frame rearrangements, and the results were checked against IGoR. In a later analysis, hypergeometric tests were used to score TCR-TCR, TCR-HLA and TCR-CMV co-occurrence, with a repertoire-size bias correction applied to TCR pairs. To estimate false discovery rates, a later analysis permuted the HLA or CMV assignments 20 times. In a later analysis, co-occurring TCRs were grouped using DBSCAN, with TCRdist sequence similarity added in when clustering inside HLA-allele-positive subsets. Repertoires with fewer than 30,000 or more than 120,000 public chains, plus five repertoires with anomalous nucleotide sharing, were excluded from co-occurrence clustering. TCRdb obtained this table from immuneACCESS and retained in-frame rearrangements with V and J assigned. These tables miss some clones; where compared with another copy, unresolved V genes account for less than half of the shortfall, and the remainder is unexplained. Clonal size and the V and J genes are those of that table, whereas D and trimming came from the DNA. The sample yields over 150,000 clones; 75% to 90% were counted once. The top ten constitute 1% of the sample.

Its CDR3 holds 15 amino acids, cysteine through phenylalanine. The CDR3 DNA has 45 bases and is translated from base 1. Here V drops 1 base and J drops 5 bases, and the junction holds 2 bases not matched to any gene. Reading the germline V gene (reference sequence) gives CDR1 MNHNY and CDR2 SVGAGI. Sequenced sample: PBMCs. Recombination linked TRBV6-6 to TRBJ2-1; TRBD2 agrees with 10 junctional bases. The TCR comes from a boy aged 2 to 10 in good health and CMV-seronegative. The CDR3 region: CASSYWLAGDNEQFF. The base sequence is TGTGCCAGCAGTTACTGGCTAGCGGGGGACAATGAGCAGTTCTTC.